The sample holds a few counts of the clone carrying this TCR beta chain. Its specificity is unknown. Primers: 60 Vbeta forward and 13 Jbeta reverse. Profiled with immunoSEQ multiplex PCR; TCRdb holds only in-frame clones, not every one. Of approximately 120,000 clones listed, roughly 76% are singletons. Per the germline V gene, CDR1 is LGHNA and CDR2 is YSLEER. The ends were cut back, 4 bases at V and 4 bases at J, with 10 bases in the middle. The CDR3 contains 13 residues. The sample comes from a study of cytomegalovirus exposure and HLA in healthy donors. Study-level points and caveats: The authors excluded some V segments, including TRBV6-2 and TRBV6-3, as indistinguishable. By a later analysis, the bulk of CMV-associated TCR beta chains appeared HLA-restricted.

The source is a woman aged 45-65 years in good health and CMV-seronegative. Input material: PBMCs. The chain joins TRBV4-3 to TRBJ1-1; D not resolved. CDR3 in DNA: TGCGCCAGCAGCCTAGGGAGGAGCACTGAAGCTTTCTTT. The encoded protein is CASSLGRSTEAFF.